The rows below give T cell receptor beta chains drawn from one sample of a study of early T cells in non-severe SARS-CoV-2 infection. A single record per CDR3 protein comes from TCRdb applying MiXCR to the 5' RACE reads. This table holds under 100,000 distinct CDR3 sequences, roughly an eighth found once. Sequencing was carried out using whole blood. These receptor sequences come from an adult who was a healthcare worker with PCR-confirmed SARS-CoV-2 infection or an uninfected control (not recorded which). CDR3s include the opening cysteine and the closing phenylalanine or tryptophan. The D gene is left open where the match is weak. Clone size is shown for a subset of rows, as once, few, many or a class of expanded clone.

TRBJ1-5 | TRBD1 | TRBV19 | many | TGTGCCAGTAGTATCCAACAGGGGGTTTATCAGCCCCAGCATTTT | CASSIQQGVYQPQHF
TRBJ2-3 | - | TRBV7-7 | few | TGTGCTAGCAGCCTAGGGGGGGCAGCAGATACGCAGTATTTT | CASSLGGAADTQYF
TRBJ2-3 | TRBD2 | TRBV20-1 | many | TGCAGTGCTACGGGCCTAGCGGGACGCACAGATACGCAGTATTTT | CSATGLAGRTDTQYF
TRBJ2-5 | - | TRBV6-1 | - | TGTGCCAGCAGTGAAGTCCCGGGGCGGGAAGAGACCCAGTACTTC | CASSEVPGREETQYF
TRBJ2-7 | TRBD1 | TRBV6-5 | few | TGTGCCAGCACCGCGGGAAGGGGACAGGGTGACTACGAGCAGTACTTC | CASTAGRGQGDYEQYF
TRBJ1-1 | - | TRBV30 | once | TGTGCCTGGAGAGGTCAGGGCAGGACTGAAGCTTTCTTT | CAWRGQGRTEAFF
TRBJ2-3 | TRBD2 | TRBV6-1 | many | TGTGCCAGCAGTGAAAGACTAGCGGGGGGAGGACTAAACACAGATACGCAGTATTTT | CASSERLAGGGLNTDTQYF
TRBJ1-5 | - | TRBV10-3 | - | TGTGCCATCAGTGGGACAGAGGCTCATCAGCCCCAGCATTTT | CAISGTEAHQPQHF
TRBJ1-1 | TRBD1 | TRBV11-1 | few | TGTGCCAGCAGCTTAGTCCCGGACAGGGCTTACACTGAAGCTTTCTTT | CASSLVPDRAYTEAFF
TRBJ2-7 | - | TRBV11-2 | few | TGTGCCAGCACCCTATATGCCGAACCCGGGGCCTACTACGAGCAGTACTTC | CASTLYAEPGAYYEQYF
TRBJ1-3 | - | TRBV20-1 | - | TGCAGTGCTAGAGATCTGCGGCAGTCTGGAAACACCATATATTTT | CSARDLRQSGNTIYF
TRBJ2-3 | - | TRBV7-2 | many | TGTGCCAGCAGCTTGCAGGCTAGCCCGGGCACAGATACGCAGTATTTT | CASSLQASPGTDTQYF
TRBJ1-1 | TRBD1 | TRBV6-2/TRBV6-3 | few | TGTGCCAGCAGTCCCGTGGCAGGGGGGAACACTGAAGCTTTCTTT | CASSPVAGGNTEAFF
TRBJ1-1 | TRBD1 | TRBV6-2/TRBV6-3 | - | TGTGCCAGCAGTTCAGACAGGGGGAACACTGAAGCTTTCTTT | CASSSDRGNTEAFF
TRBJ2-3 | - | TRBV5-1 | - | TGCGCCAGCAGCTTGGCCCTCTCTAGTACTAGCACAGATACGCAGTATTTT | CASSLALSSTSTDTQYF
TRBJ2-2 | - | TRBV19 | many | TGTGCCAGTAGTCCTAGCTTTAACACCGGGGAGCTGTTTTTT | CASSPSFNTGELFF
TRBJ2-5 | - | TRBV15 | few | TGTGCCACCAGCAGAGATCTGGCAGAAGAAGAGACCCAGTACTTC | CATSRDLAEEETQYF
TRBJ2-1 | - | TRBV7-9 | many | TGTGCCAGCAGGGAACGGGGAAGCTCCTACAATGAGCAGTTCTTC | CASRERGSSYNEQFF
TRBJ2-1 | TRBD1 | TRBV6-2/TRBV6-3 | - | TGTGCCAGCAGCCGCCGGGACAGGGGGCCGGGTGAGCAGTTCTTC | CASSRRDRGPGEQFF
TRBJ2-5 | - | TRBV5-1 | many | TGCGCCAGCAGCTTGACAGGAGAGGAGACCCAGTACTTC | CASSLTGEETQYF
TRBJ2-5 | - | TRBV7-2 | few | TGTGCCAGCAGCCCCAGAGTTGGATACCAAGAGACCCAGTACTTC | CASSPRVGYQETQYF
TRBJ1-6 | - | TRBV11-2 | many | TGTGCCAGCAGCTTGGGGTTCACCGGGACATTGAACTCACCCCTCCACTTT | CASSLGFTGTLNSPLHF
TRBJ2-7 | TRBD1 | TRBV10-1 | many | TGCGCCAGCAGTGACAGAGCAGGGGGCAACGAGCAGTACTTC | CASSDRAGGNEQYF
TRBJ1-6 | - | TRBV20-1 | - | TGCAGTGCTATCCCTTACGGGGGTTCACCCCTCCACTTT | CSAIPYGGSPLHF
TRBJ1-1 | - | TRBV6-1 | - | TGTGCCAGCAAAAGGGATCCTTTAGGGAACACTGAAGCTTTCTTT | CASKRDPLGNTEAFF
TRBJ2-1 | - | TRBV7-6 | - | TGTGCCAGCAGCCAGAACAACCGGGCCGTTAGACTGAATGAGCAGTTCTTC | CASSQNNRAVRLNEQFF
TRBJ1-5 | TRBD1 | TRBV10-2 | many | TGCGCCAGCAGTGAGATAATGTCCAGGGGGATGGGTCAGCCCCAGCATTTT | CASSEIMSRGMGQPQHF
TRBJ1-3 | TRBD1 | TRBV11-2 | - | TGTGCCAGCAGCTTAAGGGGACAGGGCGGAAACACCATATATTTT | CASSLRGQGGNTIYF
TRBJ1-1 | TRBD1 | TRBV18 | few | TGTGCCAGCTCACCCCGCCCGACAGGGGTGGGGAACACTGAAGCTTTCTTT | CASSPRPTGVGNTEAFF
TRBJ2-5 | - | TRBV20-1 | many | TGCAGTGCTAGAGATCCTTCTACTCGCCTCGTGGGGGCCCAGTACTTC | CSARDPSTRLVGAQYF
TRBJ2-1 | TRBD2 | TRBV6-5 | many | TGTGCCAGCCGACACAATCCGCTTACGGGACTAGCGGGGGCGAGCTCCTACAATGAGCAGTTCTTC | CASRHNPLTGLAGASSYNEQFF
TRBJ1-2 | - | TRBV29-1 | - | TGCAGCGCCGAGAAATCCAACTATGGCTACACCTTC | CSAEKSNYGYTF
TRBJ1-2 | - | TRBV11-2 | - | TGTGCCAGCAGCTTAGAGGTGGGCGACCCCTATGGCTACACCTTC | CASSLEVGDPYGYTF
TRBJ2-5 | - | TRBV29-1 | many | TGCAGCGCCGGATTGACTTCAAGGGCCCAGTACTTC | CSAGLTSRAQYF
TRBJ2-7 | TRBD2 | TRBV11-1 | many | TGTGCCACTAGCGGGGAGGCCTACGAGCAGTACTTC | CATSGEAYEQYF
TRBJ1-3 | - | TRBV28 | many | TGTGCCAGCAGGGCCCAGAGCTCTGGAAACACCATATATTTT | CASRAQSSGNTIYF
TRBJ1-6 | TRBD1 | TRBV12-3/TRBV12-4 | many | TGTGCCAGCAGTTTCGGACAGGGAGTCAGAACACCCCTCCACTTT | CASSFGQGVRTPLHF
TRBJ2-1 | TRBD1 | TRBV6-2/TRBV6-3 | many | TGTGCCAGCACCCTCCGGGACAGCCACTACAATGAGCAGTTCTTC | CASTLRDSHYNEQFF
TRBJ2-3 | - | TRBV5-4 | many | TGTGCCAGCAGCCTACAGGCCGGGACGGTCACAGATACGCAGTATTTT | CASSLQAGTVTDTQYF
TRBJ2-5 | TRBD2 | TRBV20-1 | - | TGCAGTGCTGGGACTACCTGGGAGACCCAGTACTTC | CSAGTTWETQYF
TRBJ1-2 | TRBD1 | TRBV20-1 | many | TGCAGTGCTAGACCTCCGGGACAGGGGGCCCGCTGGAGCTACACCTTC | CSARPPGQGARWSYTF
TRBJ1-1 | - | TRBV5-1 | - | TGCGCCAGCAGCCTCAAGTCTGGAGCCGGTACTGAAGCTTTCTTT | CASSLKSGAGTEAFF
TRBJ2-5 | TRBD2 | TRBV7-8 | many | TGTGCCAGCAGCCGCCGACTAGCGCAAGAGACCCAGTACTTC | CASSRRLAQETQYF
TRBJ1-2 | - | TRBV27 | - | TGTGCCAGCAGTTTATCGACCCAGACACTTTTAGAAAATGGCTACACCTTC | CASSLSTQTLLENGYTF